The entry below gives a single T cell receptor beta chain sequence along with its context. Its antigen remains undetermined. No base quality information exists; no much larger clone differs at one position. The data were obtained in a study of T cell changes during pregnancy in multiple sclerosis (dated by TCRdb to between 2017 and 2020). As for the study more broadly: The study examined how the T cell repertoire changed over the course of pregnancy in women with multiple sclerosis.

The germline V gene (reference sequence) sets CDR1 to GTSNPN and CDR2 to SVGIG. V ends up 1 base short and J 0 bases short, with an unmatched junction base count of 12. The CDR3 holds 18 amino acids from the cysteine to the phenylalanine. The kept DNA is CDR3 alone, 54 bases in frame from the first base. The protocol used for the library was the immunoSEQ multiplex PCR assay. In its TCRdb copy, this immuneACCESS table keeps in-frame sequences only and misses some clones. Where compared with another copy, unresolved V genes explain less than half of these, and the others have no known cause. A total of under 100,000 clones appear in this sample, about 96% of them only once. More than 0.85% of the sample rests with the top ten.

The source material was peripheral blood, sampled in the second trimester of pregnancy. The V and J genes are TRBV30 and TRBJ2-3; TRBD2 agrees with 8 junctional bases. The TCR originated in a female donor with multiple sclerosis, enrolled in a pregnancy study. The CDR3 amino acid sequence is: CAWSGVAGLTTSTDTQYF. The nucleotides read TGTGCCTGGAGTGGGGTAGCGGGGCTTACTACTAGCACAGATACGCAGTATTTT.